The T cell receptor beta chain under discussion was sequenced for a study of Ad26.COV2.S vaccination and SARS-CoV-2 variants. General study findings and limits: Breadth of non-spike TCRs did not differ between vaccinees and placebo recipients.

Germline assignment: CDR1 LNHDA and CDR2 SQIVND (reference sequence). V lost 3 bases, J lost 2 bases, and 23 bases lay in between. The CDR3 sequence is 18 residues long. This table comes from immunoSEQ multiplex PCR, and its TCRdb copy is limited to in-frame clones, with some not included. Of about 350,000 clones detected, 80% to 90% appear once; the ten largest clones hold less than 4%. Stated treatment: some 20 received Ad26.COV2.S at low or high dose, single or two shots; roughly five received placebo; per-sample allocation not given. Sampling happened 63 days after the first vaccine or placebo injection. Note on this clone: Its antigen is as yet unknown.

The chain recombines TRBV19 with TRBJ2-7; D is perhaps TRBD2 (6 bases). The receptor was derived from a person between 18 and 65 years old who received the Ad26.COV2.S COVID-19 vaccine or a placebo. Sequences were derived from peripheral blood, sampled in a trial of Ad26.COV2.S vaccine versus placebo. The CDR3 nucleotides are TGTGCCAGTAGTATCCTCCCGAGCGGGCCTGAAACAGCCTACGAGCAGTACTTC. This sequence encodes CASSILPSGPETAYEQYF.